What follows is one T cell receptor (beta chain) and its context. Its cognate antigen is unknown. Gene names refer to mouse genes. With the read ending 1 residue before the CDR3 end, the germline J gene is used to fill in that end. Stated time point: mouse harvest day 14 after allogeneic transplant. Each mouse received 10^7 T-cell-depleted marrow cells plus 10^6 splenic CD5+ T cells by tail vein. Tissues came from B6→BALB/c major-mismatch GVHD mice at day 7 or 14. TCRdb's table, derived via immunoSEQ multiplex PCR, lists solely in-frame clones and lacks some. This table holds thousands of clones, 33% found once. The data belong to a study of tissue T cells after allogeneic stem cell transplantation. Study-wide findings and caveats: Some tissue clones might be persisting host cells; their alloreactivity or antigen specificity was not determined.

Germline CDR1 is KGHPV and CDR2 is FQNQEV (reference sequence). This CDR3 is 13 amino acids long. Between the trimmed V and J ends, which lost 2 bases and 2 bases, there was a span of 5 bases. The source material was skin. The clonotype was recovered from a female BALB/c mouse given C57BL/6 T cells with graft-versus-host disease after an allogeneic hematopoietic cell transplant. This chain uses TRBV26 with TRBJ2-5; D ambiguous. CDR3: CASSLGVQDTQYF. Partial CDR3 DNA: TGTGCCAGCAGTCTGGGGGTCCAAGACACCCAGTAC.